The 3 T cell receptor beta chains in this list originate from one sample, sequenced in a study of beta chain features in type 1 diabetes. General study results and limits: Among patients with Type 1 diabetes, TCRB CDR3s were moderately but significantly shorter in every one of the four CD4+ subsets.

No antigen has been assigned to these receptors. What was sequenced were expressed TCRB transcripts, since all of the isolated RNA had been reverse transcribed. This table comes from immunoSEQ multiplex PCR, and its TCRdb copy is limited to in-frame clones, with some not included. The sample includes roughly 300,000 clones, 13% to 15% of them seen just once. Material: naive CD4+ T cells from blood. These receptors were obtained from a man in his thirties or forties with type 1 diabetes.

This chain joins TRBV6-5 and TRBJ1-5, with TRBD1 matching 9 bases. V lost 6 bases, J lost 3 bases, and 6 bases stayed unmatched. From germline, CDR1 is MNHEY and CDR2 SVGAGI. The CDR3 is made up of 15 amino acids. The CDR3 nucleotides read TGTGCCAGCAGCCGACAGGGGGGATTCAATCAGCCCCAGCATTTT. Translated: CASSRQGGFNQPQHF.

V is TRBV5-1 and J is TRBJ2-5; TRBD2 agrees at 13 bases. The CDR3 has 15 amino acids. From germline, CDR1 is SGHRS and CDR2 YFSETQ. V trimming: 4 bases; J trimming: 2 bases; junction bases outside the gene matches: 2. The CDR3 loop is CASSKGLAGQETQYF. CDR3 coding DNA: TGCGCCAGCAGCAAGGGACTAGCGGGACAAGAGACCCAGTACTTC.

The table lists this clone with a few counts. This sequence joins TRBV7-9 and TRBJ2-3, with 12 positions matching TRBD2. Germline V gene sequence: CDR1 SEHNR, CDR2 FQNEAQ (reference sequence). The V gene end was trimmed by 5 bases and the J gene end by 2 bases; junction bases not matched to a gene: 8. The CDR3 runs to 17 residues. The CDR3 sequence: CASSPEGTSGFTDTQYF. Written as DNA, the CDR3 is TGTGCCAGCAGCCCCGAAGGGACTAGCGGGTTCACAGATACGCAGTATTTT.